This T cell receptor (beta chain) is drawn from a study of human T cells and chemical hapten exposure (TCRdb year 2021). Context from the whole study: For sensitization, 2% DPC in acetone was applied to a 2 cm by 2 cm area of upper inner arm skin. The patient cohort, mostly female, included alopecia areata with under or over 50% scalp involvement, alopecia totalis and alopecia universalis. About 30 alopecia patients provided blood for TCR sequencing at one to four time points (pre-sensitization, 2, 6 and 24 weeks). Patch testing was done on the upper back using Finn chambers containing 0.01% DPC, and results were scored after 6 days according to International Contact Dermatitis Research Group standards. Libraries were pooled for sequencing, and variation in per-sample TCR yields was attributed mainly to small differences in library volumes within the pool. Peripheral blood TCR repertoire changes were tracked in vivo in alopecia patients during primary and secondary sensitization to the hapten diphenylcyclopropenone (DPC). Patients additionally received weekly therapeutic DPC doses to the scalp throughout the approximately 25-week study period. Patient blood was sampled pre-sensitization (week 0) and at 2, 6 and about 24 weeks after DPC sensitization. Results and caveats for the whole study, not just this receptor: No change with DPC sensitization was found in the number of TCRs above 1 in 1000 frequency, and no evidence of global repertoire structure alterations was found. Alopecia, a presumed autoimmune disease, was present in all patients, so the immune response of the patients might differ from that of healthy individuals. Compared with pre-sensitization or healthy control sets, expanded TCRs formed significantly more large CDR3 similarity clusters, which is consistent with antigen-driven responses. Patch test score correlated positively with the number of PT1 expanded TCRs, reaching significance at thresholds 8, 16 and 32 but not at 4. Repeated subsampling changed both the strength of the expansion versus patch-test correlation and the threshold at which that correlation became significant.

The library was generated by RACE. The reads were generated on a NextSeq 500. During library preparation, unique molecular identifiers were attached to individual cDNA molecules so that TCRs could be counted quantitatively and reproducibly. Both TCR alpha and TCR beta chains were sequenced from each blood RNA sample. Under the source paper's analysis protocol: A median of roughly 100,000 TCRs per sample was observed, with a range of about 23,224 to 750,000. V, J and CDR3 annotation of the TCR reads was carried out using the Decombinator software suite. For PS versus PT1 abundance plots, all samples were subsampled to the same number of TCRs (28,000). Expanded TCRs were defined as absent before sensitization and observed at least eight times at the 2-week time point. The public reads were run again by TCRdb, first through fastp at Q25 and then through MiXCR, and only productive beta chains were kept. CDR3 protein duplicates are merged, each entry listing the most common genes and DNA. None of the V and J calls come from the authors' own analysis; TCRdb made them. The sample table records about 260,000 distinct CDR3 sequences; 7.5% to 9% of these occur just once. 2% to 3% of the sample comes from the top ten.

The CDR3 spans 15 residues, from the cysteine through the phenylalanine. This entry keeps only the CDR3 DNA: 45 bases, framed from base 1. Trimming accounts for 5 bases at V and 1 base at J, while the number of junction bases matched to no gene is 4. Based on the germline V gene, the CDR1 and CDR2 sequences are SGHTA and FQGNSA. Explained via the paper, the time point label denotes: pre-sensitization, week 0. The treatment or condition label here, explained by the study, means: therapeutic diphenylcyclopropenone sensitization with weekly scalp DPC. At each patch-test visit, blood was drawn before the patch test was applied. Patients were considered eligible if aged 18 to 70, diagnosed with alopecia and deemed suitable for DPC therapy, and patients were excluded if pregnant. Total RNA was extracted from unfractionated whole blood that had been collected in Tempus Blood RNA tubes. This clonotype has at least ten counts. Its recognized antigen is unknown. No quality values exist for individual bases; no much larger clone is one base distant.

This receptor was identified in a woman aged 40 to 50 with alopecia areata. Some clones in this sample may be carry-over from other donors' samples. The material sequenced was whole blood, taken in connection with sensitization to the hapten diphenylcyclopropenone (DPC). Rearrangement joined TRBV7-2 to TRBJ2-3, and 9 junctional nucleotides match TRBD1. The CDR3 is CASSRQGVGTDTQYF. The DNA sequence is TGTGCCAGCAGCCGACAGGGGGTCGGCACAGATACGCAGTATTTT.